This TCR beta chain appears in the sequencing data of a study of blood T cell repertoires in COVID-19. For the study at large: Nucleic acid was either cDNA or gDNA, and it came from T cells, B-cell-depleted T cells, or PBMCs.

The method was immunoSEQ multiplex PCR; TCRdb's version includes in-frame clones alone and lacks a portion of them. The sample shows under 350,000 clones, 85% to 90% of them seen only once. J lost 0 bases, V lost 8 bases, and 10 bases had no gene match. The length of the CDR3 is 18 residues. Germline V CDR1 and CDR2: SGHTA, FQGNSA. Sequencing was performed on peripheral blood. This chain joins TRBV7-2 and TRBJ2-3, with TRBD2 matching 14 bases. This TCR derives from a man between 40 and 49 years old with acute or convalescent COVID-19. CDR3 residues: CASRTGTSGGHSTDTQYF. The CDR3 DNA is TGTGCCAGCCGGACCGGGACTAGCGGGGGCCATAGCACAGATACGCAGTATTTT.